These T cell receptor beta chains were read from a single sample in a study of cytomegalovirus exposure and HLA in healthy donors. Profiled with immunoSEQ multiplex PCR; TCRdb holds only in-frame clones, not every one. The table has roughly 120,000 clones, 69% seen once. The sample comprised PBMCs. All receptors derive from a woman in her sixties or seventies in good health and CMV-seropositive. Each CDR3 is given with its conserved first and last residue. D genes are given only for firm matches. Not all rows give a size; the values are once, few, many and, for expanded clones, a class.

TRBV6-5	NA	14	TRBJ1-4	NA	TGTGCCAGCAGTGGGGGGGTTGCTAATGAAAAACTGTTTTTT	CASSGGVANEKLFF
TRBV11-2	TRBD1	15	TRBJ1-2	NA	TGTGCCAGCAGCTTGGACAGGTCACACCGAGGTGGCTACACCTTC	CASSLDRSHRGGYTF
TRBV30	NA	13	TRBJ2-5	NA	TGTGCCTGGAGTGAACAGACACAAGAGACCCAGTACTTC	CAWSEQTQETQYF
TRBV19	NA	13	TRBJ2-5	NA	TGTGCCAGTAGTATCCACAGGCAAGAGACCCAGTACTTC	CASSIHRQETQYF
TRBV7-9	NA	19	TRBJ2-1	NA	TGTGCCAGCAGCCAAACCGGGGGGCGACGGCTAGTATGGGGGAATGAGCAGTTCTTC	CASSQTGGRRLVWGNEQFF
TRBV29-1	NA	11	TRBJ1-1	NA	TGCAGCGTGGCCTCGAACACTGAAGCTTTCTTT	CSVASNTEAFF
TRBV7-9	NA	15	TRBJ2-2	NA	TGTGCCAGCAGCTTAGTTACAGGACACACCGGGGAGCTGTTTTTT	CASSLVTGHTGELFF
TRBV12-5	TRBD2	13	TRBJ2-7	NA	TGTGCTAGTGGTACGACTAGCGGGTACGAGCAGTACTTC	CASGTTSGYEQYF
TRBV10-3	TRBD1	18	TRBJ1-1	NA	TGTGCCATCAGTGAGGACAGGTCGACCTCCAGGGGGGACACTGAAGCTTTCTTT	CAISEDRSTSRGDTEAFF
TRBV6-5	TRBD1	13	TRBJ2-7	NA	TGTGCCTGCTCCGGGACAGGGGACTACGAGCAGTACTTC	CACSGTGDYEQYF
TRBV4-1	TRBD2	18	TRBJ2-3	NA	TGCGCCAGCAGCCAAGACCTGGCGGGGGTCACTAGCACAGATACGCAGTATTTT	CASSQDLAGVTSTDTQYF
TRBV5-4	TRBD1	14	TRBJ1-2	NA	TGTGCCAGCAGCTTGGCGACAGGGTGGGATGGCTACACCTTC	CASSLATGWDGYTF
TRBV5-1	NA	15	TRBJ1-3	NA	TGCGCCAGCAGCTTGACAGGGCTCTCTGGAAACACCATATATTTT	CASSLTGLSGNTIYF
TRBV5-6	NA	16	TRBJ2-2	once	TGTGCCAGCAGCCTGTGGGGGGGCGTGAACACCGGGGAGCTGTTTTTT	CASSLWGGVNTGELFF
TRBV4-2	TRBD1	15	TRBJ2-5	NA	TGTGCCAGCAGCCAAGGGGCAGGGGGAGCAGAGACCCAGTACTTC	CASSQGAGGAETQYF
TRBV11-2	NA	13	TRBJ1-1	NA	TGTGCCACCAGGGAACAGCCGAACACTGAAGCTTTCTTT	CATREQPNTEAFF
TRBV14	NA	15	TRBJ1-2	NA	TGTGCCAGCAGTCAAACAGGGTTGCCTAACTATGGCTACACCTTC	CASSQTGLPNYGYTF
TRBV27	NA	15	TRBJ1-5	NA	TGTGCCAGCAGTCAACGGGGGTTAAGCAATCAGCCCCAGCATTTT	CASSQRGLSNQPQHF
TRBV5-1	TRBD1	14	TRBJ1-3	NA	TGCGCCAGCAGCGGGGCCCAACAGGGGGACACCATATATTTT	CASSGAQQGDTIYF
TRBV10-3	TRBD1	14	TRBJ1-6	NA	TGTGCCAGCTTGGGACAGGGTCACGGATCACCCCTCCACTTT	CASLGQGHGSPLHF
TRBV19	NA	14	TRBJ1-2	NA	TGTGCCAGTAGTATCATGGCGGCTAACTATGGCTACACCTTC	CASSIMAANYGYTF
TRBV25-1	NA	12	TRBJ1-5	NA	TGTGCCAGCAGACAGGGAAATCAGCCCCAGCATTTT	CASRQGNQPQHF
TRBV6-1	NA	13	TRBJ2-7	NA	TGTGCCAGCAGTCTCTGGACTTACGACGAGCAGTACTTC	CASSLWTYDEQYF
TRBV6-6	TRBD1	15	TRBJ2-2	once	TGTGCCAGCAGGGCGACAGGGGACCTCACCGGGGAGCTGTTTTTT	CASRATGDLTGELFF
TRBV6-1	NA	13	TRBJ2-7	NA	TGTGCCACCCTTCCGGGATTTTCCTACGAGCAGTACTTC	CATLPGFSYEQYF
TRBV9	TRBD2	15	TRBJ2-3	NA	TGTGCCAGCAGCCCCACTAGCGGGGGCGGCGATACGCAGTATTTT	CASSPTSGGGDTQYF
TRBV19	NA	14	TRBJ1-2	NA	TGTGCCAGTAGTGAACAGGGAGCTAACTATGGCTACACCTTC	CASSEQGANYGYTF
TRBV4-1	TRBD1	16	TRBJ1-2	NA	TGCGCCAGCAGCCAAGGGACAGGGGGCCCGGTCTATGGCTACACCTTC	CASSQGTGGPVYGYTF
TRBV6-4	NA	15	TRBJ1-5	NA	TGTGCCAGCAGTAGAACAGGAGATTCCAATCAGCCCCAGCATTTT	CASSRTGDSNQPQHF
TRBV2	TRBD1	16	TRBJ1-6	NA	TGTGCCAGCAGTTCTGAGGGGGACAGGGGTAATTCACCCCTCCACTTT	CASSSEGDRGNSPLHF
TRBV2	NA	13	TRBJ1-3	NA	TGTGCCAGCAGTGAGAGCTCTGGAAACACCATATATTTT	CASSESSGNTIYF
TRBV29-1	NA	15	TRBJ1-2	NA	TGCAGCGTGGGAATCTACCGGGAGAAGCCCTCTGGCTACACCTTC	CSVGIYREKPSGYTF
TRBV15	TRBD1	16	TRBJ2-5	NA	TGTGCCACCAGCAGAGATCCGGGACAGGGGACGGAGACCCAGTACTTC	CATSRDPGQGTETQYF
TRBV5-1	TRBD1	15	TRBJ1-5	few	TGCGCCAGCAGCTTACAGGGGGCTAGCAATCAGCCCCAGCATTTT	CASSLQGASNQPQHF
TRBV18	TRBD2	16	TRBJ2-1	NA	TGTGCCAGCTCACCACCGATACTAGCGGGGGGGAATGAGCAGTTCTTC	CASSPPILAGGNEQFF
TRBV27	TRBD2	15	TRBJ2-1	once	TGTGCCAGCAGCCGGACGGCTAGCGGGGCTCGGGAGCAGTTCTTC	CASSRTASGAREQFF
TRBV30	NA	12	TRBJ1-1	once	TGTGCCTGGAGTCCCGGGTCCCTAGCAGCTTTCTTT	CAWSPGSLAAFF
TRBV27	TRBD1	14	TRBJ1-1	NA	TGTGCCAGCAGCCTCGTCACAGGGGACACTGAAGCTTTCTTT	CASSLVTGDTEAFF
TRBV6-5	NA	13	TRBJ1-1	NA	TGTGCCAGCAGTCTGGGCCCGAGCACTGAAGCTTTCTTT	CASSLGPSTEAFF
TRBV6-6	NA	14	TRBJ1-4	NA	TGTGCCAGCAGCGGTGGGGGGGCGGGTGAAAAACTGTTTTTT	CASSGGGAGEKLFF
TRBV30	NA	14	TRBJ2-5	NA	TGTGCCTGGAGTCCCTGGGGCAGGGAAGAGACCCAGTACTTC	CAWSPWGREETQYF
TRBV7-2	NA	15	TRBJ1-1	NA	TGTGCCAGCAGCTCCCGAGCGGGGTGGAACACTGAAGCTTTCTTT	CASSSRAGWNTEAFF
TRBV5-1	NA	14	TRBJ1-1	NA	TGCGCCAGCAGCCGGGGGACGGTGAACACTGAAGCTTTCTTT	CASSRGTVNTEAFF
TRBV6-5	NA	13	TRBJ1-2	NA	TGTGCCAGCGCCTCCGGGAGGTCCGGTGGCTACACCTTC	CASASGRSGGYTF
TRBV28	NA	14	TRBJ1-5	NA	TGTGCCAGCAGTTCGGGTATTAGCAATCAGCCCCAGCATTTT	CASSSGISNQPQHF